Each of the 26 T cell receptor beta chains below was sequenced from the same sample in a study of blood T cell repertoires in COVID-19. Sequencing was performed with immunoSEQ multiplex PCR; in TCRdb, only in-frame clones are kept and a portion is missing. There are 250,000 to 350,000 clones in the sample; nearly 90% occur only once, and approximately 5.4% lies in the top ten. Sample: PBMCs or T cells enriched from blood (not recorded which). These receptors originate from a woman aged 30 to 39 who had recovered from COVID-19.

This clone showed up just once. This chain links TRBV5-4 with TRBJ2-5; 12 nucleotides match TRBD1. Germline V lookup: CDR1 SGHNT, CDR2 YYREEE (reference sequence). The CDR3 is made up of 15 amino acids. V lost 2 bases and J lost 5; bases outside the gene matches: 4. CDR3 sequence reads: CASSLGTGGAETQYF. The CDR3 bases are TGTGCCAGCAGCTTAGGGACAGGGGGCGCGGAGACCCAGTACTTC.

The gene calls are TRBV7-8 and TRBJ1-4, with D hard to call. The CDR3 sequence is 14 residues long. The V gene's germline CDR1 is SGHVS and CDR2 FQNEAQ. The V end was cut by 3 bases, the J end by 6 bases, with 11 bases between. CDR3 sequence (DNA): TGTGCCAGCAGCTTGGGGAGCTGGGATGAAAAACTGTTTTTT. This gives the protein CASSLGSWDEKLFF.

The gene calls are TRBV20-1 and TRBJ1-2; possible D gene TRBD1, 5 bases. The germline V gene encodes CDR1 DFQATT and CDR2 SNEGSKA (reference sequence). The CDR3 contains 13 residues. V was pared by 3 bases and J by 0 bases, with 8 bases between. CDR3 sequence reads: CSASGGANYGYTF. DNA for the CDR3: TGCAGTGCTAGTGGGGGAGCTAACTATGGCTACACCTTC.

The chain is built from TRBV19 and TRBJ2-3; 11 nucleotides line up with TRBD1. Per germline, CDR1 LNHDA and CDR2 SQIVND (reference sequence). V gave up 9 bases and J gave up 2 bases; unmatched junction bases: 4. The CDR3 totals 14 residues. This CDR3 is CASRTGGDTDTQYF. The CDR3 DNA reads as TGTGCCAGCCGGACAGGGGGCGACACAGATACGCAGTATTTT.

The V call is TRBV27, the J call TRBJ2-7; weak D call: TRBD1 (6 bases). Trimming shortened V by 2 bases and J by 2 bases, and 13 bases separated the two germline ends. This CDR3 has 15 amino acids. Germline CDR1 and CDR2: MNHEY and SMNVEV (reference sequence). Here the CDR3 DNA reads TGTGCCAGCAGTTTAGGGTCGGGACAAACCTACGAGCAGTACTTC. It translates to CASSLGSGQTYEQYF.

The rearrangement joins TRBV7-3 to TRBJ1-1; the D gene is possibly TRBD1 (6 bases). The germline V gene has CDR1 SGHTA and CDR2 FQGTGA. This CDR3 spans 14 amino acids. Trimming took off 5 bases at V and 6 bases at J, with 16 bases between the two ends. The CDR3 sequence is CASSHDRFSAEAFF. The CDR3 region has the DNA TGTGCCAGCAGCCATGACAGGTTTTCGGCTGAAGCTTTCTTT.

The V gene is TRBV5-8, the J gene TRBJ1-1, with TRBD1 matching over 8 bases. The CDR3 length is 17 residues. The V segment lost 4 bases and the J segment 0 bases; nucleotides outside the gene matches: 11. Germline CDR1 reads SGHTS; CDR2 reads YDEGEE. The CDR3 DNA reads TGTGCCAGCAGCAACTACGCGGGACAGGCTGTGAACACTGAAGCTTTCTTT. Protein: CASSNYAGQAVNTEAFF.

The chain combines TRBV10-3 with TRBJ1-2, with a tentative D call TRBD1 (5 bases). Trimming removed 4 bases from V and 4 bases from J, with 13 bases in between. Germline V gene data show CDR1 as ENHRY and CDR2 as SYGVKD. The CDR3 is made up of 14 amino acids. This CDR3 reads CAISVDRALYGYTF. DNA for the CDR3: TGTGCCATCAGTGTCGACAGAGCCCTCTATGGCTACACCTTC.

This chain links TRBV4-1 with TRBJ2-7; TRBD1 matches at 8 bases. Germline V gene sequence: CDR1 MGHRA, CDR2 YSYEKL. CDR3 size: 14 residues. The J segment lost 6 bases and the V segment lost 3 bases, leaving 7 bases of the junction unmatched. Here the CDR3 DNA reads TGCGCCAGCAGCCAGCTGACCACAGGGGGCGAGCAGTACTTC. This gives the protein CASSQLTTGGEQYF.

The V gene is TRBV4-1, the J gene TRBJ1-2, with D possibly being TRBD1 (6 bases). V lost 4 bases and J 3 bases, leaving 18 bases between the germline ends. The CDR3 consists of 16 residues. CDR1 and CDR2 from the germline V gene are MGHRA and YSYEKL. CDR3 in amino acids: CASSPPPAGVYYGYTF. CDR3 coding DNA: TGCGCCAGCAGCCCACCCCCGGCAGGGGTCTACTATGGCTACACCTTC.

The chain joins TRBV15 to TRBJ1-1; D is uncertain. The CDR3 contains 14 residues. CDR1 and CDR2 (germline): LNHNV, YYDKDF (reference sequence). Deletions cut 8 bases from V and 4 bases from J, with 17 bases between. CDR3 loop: CATSATSRVTEAFF. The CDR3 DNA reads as TGTGCCACCTCAGCGACGTCCCGGGTCACTGAAGCTTTCTTT.

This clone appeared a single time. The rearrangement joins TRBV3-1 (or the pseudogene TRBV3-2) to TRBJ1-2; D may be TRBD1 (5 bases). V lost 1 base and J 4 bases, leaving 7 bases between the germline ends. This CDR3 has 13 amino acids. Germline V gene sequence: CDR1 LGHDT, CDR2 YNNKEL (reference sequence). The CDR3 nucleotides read TGTGCCAGCAGCCAAGCGACAGTCTATGGCTACACCTTC. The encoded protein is CASSQATVYGYTF.

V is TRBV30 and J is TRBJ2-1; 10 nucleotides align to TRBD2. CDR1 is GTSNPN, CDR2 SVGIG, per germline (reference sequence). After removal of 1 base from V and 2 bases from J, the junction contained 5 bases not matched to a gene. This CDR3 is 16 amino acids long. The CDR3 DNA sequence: TGTGCCTGGAGTGGACCACTAGCGGGGCCCTACAATGAGCAGTTCTTC. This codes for CAWSGPLAGPYNEQFF.

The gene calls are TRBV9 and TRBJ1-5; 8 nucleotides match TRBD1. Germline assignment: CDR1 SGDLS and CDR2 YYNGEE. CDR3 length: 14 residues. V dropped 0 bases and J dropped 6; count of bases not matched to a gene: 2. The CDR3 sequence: CASSVAGGGQPQHF. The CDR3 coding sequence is TGTGCCAGCAGCGTAGCAGGGGGCGGTCAGCCCCAGCATTTT.

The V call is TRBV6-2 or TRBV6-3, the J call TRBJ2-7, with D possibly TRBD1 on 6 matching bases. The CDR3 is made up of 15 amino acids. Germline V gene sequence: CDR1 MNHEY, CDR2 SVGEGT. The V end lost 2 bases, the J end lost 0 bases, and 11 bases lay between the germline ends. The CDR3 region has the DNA TGTGCCAGCAGTTACCCGAGCAGGGGCTCCTACGAGCAGTACTTC. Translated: CASSYPSRGSYEQYF.

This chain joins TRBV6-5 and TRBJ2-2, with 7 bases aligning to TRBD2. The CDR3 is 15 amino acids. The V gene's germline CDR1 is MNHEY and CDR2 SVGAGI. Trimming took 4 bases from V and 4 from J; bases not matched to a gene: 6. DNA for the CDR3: TGTGCCAGCAGTTCCCGGGGGAGGGGCACCGGGGAGCTGTTTTTT. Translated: CASSSRGRGTGELFF.

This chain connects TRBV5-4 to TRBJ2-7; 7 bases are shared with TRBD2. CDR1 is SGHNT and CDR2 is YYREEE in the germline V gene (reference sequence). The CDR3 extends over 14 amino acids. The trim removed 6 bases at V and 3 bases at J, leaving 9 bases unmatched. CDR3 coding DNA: TGTGCCAGCACCAGCGGGGCCGGGCGCTACGAGCAGTACTTC. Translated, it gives CASTSGAGRYEQYF.

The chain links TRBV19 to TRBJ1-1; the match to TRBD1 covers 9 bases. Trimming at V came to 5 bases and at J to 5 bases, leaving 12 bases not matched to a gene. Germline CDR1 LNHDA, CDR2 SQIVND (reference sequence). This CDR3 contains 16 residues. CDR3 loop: CASSLMATGGGTEAFF. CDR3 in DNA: TGTGCCAGTAGTCTGATGGCGACAGGGGGAGGTACTGAAGCTTTCTTT.

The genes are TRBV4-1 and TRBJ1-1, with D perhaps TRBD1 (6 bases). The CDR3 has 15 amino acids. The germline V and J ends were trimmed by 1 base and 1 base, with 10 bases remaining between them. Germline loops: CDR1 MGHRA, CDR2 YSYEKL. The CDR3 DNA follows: TGCGCCAGCAGCCAAGTGGGACACCCGAACACTGAAGCTTTCTTT. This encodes CASSQVGHPNTEAFF.

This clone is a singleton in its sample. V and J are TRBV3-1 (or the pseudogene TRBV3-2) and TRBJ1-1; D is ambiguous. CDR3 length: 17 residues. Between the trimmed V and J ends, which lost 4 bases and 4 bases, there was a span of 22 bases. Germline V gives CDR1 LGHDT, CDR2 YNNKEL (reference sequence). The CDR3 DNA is TGTGCCAGCAGCCCCCGGTCATCGAACGCGTTTGGCACTGAAGCTTTCTTT. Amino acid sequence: CASSPRSSNAFGTEAFF.

The chain's CDR3 is CASSLRAGSTYNEQFF. The CDR3, as DNA: TGTGCCAGCAGCTTACGAGCGGGGAGCACCTACAATGAGCAGTTCTTC. The chain joins TRBV13 to TRBJ2-1; 7 positions match TRBD2. CDR1 PRHDT and CDR2 FYEKMQ come from the germline V gene (reference sequence). The CDR3 is 16 residues long. Trimming took 2 bases from V and 2 from J; bases not matched to a gene: 6.

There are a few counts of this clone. The CDR3 region is CASSQAGTGLYYGYTF. In DNA form, the CDR3 reads TGCGCCAGCAGCCAAGCCGGGACAGGGCTCTACTATGGCTACACCTTC. This chain links TRBV4-1 with TRBJ1-2, with 9 bases lining up with TRBD1. V trimming: 1 base; J trimming: 3 bases; junction bases outside the gene matches: 6. Germline V gene lookup returns CDR1 MGHRA and CDR2 YSYEKL. The CDR3 spans 16 residues.

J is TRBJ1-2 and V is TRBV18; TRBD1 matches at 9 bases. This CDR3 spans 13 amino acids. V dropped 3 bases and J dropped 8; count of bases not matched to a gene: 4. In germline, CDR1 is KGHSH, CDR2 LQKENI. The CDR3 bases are TGTGCCAGCTCACCGGGACAGGGTAGCGGCTACACCTTC. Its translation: CASSPGQGSGYTF.

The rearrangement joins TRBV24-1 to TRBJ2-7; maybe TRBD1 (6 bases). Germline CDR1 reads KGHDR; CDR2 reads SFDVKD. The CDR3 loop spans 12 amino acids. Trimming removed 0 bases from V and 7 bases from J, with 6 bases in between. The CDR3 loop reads CATSDLQGEQYF. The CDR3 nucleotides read TGTGCCACCAGTGATTTGCAGGGGGAGCAGTACTTC.

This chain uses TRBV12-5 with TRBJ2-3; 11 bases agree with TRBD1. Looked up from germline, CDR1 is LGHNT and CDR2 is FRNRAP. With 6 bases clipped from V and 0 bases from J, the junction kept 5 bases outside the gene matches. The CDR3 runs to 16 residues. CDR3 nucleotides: TGTGCTAGTGGCTCTGGGACAGGGGGTAGCACAGATACGCAGTATTTT. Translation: CASGSGTGGSTDTQYF.

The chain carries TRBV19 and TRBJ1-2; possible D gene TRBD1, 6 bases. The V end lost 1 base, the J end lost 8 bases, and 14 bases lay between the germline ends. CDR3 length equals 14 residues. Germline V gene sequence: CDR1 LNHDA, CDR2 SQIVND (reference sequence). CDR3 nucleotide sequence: TGTGCCAGTAGTATAGGAGGACAGCCTTTAGGCTACACCTTC. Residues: CASSIGGQPLGYTF.